The rows below give T cell receptor beta chains drawn from one sample of a study of regulatory T cells in long-lasting Graves disease. Each CDR3 protein gets one entry after TCRdb re-called the multiplex PCR reads with MiXCR. The table includes about 470,000 distinct CDR3 sequences, 20% to 25% detected once. The specimen comprised peripheral blood mononuclear cells (PBMCs), sampled when the disease was refractory, from a patient treated with antithyroid drugs. These receptors came from a female donor with Graves disease. Both conserved end residues are part of each CDR3. The order of the fields is J gene, V gene, CDR3 protein.

>TRBJ2-7|TRBV6-5
CASSYYGRGNEQYF
>TRBJ1-2|TRBV4-1
CASSQVGGTHYGYTF
>TRBJ2-5|TRBV7-2
CASSLVEGPTYQETQYF
>TRBJ2-1|TRBV6-1
CASSDPGTGVNEQFF
>TRBJ2-4|TRBV20-1
CSARDSGSAKNIQYF
>TRBJ2-5|TRBV6-2/TRBV6-3
CASSYPGLGSESGQETQYF
>TRBJ1-1|TRBV10-1
CASRVTEAFF
>TRBJ1-1|TRBV15
CATSREAFSSEAFF
>TRBJ1-5|TRBV7-6
CASSLFECRDSNQPQHF
>TRBJ2-7|TRBV27
CASKILAGVRDEQYF
>TRBJ1-2|TRBV6-5
CASSSPGLIGYTF